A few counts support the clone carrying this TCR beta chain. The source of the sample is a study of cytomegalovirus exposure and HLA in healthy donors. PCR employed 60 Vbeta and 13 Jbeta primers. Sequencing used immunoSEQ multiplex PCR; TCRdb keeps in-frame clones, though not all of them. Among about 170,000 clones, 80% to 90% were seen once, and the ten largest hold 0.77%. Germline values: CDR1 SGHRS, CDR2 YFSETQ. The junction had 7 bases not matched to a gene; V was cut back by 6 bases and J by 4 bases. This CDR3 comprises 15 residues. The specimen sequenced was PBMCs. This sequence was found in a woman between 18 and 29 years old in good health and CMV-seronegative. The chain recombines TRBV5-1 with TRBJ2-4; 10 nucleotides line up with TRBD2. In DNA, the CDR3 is TGCGCCAGCAACCTGGGGACTAGCGATAAAAACATTCAGTACTTC. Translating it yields CASNLGTSDKNIQYF.